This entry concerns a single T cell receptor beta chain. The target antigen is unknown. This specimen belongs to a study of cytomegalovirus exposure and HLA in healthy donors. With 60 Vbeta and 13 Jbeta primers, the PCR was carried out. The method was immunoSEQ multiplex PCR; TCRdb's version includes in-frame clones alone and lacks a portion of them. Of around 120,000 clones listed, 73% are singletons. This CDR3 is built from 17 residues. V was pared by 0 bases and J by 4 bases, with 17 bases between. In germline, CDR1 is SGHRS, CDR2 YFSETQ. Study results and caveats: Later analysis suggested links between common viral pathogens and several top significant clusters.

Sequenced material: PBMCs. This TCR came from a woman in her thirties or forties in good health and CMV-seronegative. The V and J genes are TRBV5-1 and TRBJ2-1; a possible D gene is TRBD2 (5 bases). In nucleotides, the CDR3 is TGCGCCAGCAGCTTGGCCTTAAGAGCGGACCCTTACAATGAGCAGTTCTTC. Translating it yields CASSLALRADPYNEQFF.